What follows are 7 T cell receptor beta chains derived from one specimen sequenced in a study of blood T cell repertoires in COVID-19. Using immunoSEQ multiplex PCR, the repertoire was profiled, and TCRdb retains in-frame clones only, with some absent. The repertoire holds about 370,000 clones, with around 92% as singletons. Source material: peripheral blood. These TCRs come from a woman between 25 and 40 years old with COVID-19, enrolled during active disease.

The chain joins TRBV6-5 to TRBJ1-2; 9 bases map to TRBD1. The germline V gene encodes CDR1 MNHEY and CDR2 SVGAGI. The CDR3 totals 14 residues. J lost 13 bases, V lost 5 bases, and 14 bases had no gene match. The DNA of the CDR3 is TGTGCCAGCAGTAACTTAGGACAGGGGATTTATACCACCTTC. It specifies CASSNLGQGIYTTF.

This chain joins TRBV9 and TRBJ2-7; D gene uncertain. CDR3 length: 12 residues. Trimming removed 4 bases from V and 4 bases from J, with 9 bases in between. Per the germline V gene, CDR1 is SGDLS and CDR2 is YYNGEE. The CDR3 nucleotides read TGTGCCAGCAGCCAGAACACGTACGAGCAGTACTTC. Translating it yields CASSQNTYEQYF.

The gene calls are TRBV3-1 (or the pseudogene TRBV3-2) and TRBJ2-3; 9 bases align to TRBD1. CDR3 length: 17 residues. V dropped 4 bases and J dropped 0; count of bases not matched to a gene: 8. Germline V lookup: CDR1 LGHDT, CDR2 YNNKEL (reference sequence). The CDR3 spells CASSPNRGRPSTDTQYF. The CDR3 nucleotides are TGTGCCAGCAGCCCGAACAGGGGGCGGCCTAGCACAGATACGCAGTATTTT.

V and J are TRBV27 and TRBJ2-7; weak D call: TRBD1 (5 bases). Trimming removed 5 bases from V and 3 bases from J, with 20 bases in between. Germline assignment: CDR1 MNHEY and CDR2 SMNVEV (reference sequence). The CDR3 totals 16 residues. The CDR3 sequence is CASSSRPQGFRYEQYF. DNA for the CDR3: TGTGCCAGCAGTAGTCGGCCGCAGGGATTCCGCTACGAGCAGTACTTC.

V usage is TRBV6-1 and J usage is TRBJ2-7; 7 bases map to TRBD2. The CDR3 is made up of 16 amino acids. The germline gives CDR1 MNHNS, CDR2 SASEGT. Trimming at V came to 4 bases and at J to 2 bases, leaving 11 bases not matched to a gene. This chain's CDR3 is CASSVMAGTTAYEQYF. The CDR3 DNA sequence: TGTGCCAGCAGTGTCATGGCCGGGACTACGGCCTACGAGCAGTACTTC.

The chain recombines TRBV6-1 with TRBJ1-1; perhaps TRBD1 as D (6 bases). The CDR3 covers 15 residues. CDR1 is MNHNS, CDR2 SASEGT, per germline. Trimming took off 2 bases at V and 4 bases at J, with 14 bases between the two ends. As DNA, the CDR3 is TGTGCCAGCAGTGAAAGGGCAGGGGAGGGCACTGAAGCTTTCTTT. Its protein product is CASSERAGEGTEAFF.

This clone appeared a few times. V gene TRBV7-2 combines with J gene TRBJ2-1, with a possible D match to TRBD2 (6 bases). Germline V gene sequence: CDR1 SGHTA, CDR2 FQGNSA. The germline V and J ends were trimmed by 5 bases and 7 bases, with 24 bases remaining between them. The CDR3 has 17 amino acids. CDR3 DNA: TGTGCCAGCAGCCCTCCCCCCGGGGGTGGTAGCCCAAATGAGCAGTTCTTC. Its protein product is CASSPPPGGGSPNEQFF.